The 21 T cell receptor beta chains in this list originate from one sample, sequenced in a study of tumor-infiltrating lymphocytes in primary liver carcinoma. Co-extraction of both nucleic acids (RNA and DNA) used roughly 18-32 mg of unsorted bulk tissue. The researchers produced TCR beta cDNA from around 0.5 ug total RNA with a constant-region primer. ARM-PCR was slightly modified, and three nested multiplex PCR rounds with it gave rise to the TCR beta libraries. With TRBV1-TRBV30 forward primers and a C-beta reverse primer, the first two PCR rounds were run for 10 cycles each. One entry per CDR3 protein, called by TCRdb with MiXCR from the multiplex PCR reads. This table holds roughly 53,000 distinct CDR3 sequences, over 65% found once. The sequenced sample consisted of liver tumor tissue from sampling region 2. Subset noted: tumor region T2, inferior pole. Receptors were obtained from a man between 40 and 49 years old with primary liver carcinoma and hepatitis B virus infection.

For this clonotype: A junction end diverges from the germline sequence, so it may reflect a read error. The chain employs TRBV11-2 and TRBJ1-6; D call uncertain. This CDR3 is built from 14 residues. Germline CDR1 is SGHAT and CDR2 is FQNNGV. The DNA for the CDR3 is TGTGCCAGCACCTTACAAGAGGCGAATTCACCCCTCCACTTT. It codes for CASTLQEANSPLHF.

A remark on this clonotype: One base away lies a much larger clone, so this may be a sequencing read error. The chain combines TRBV7-9 with TRBJ2-2; D call uncertain. Germline V gene data show CDR1 as SEHNR and CDR2 as FQNEAQ (reference sequence). CDR3 length: 17 residues. Trimming took 1 base from V and 3 from J, leaving 15 bases between them. The CDR3 loop reads CASSLEFELDDTGELFF. For the CDR3, the DNA is TGTGCCAGCAGCTTAGAGTTCGAGTTAGACGACACCGGGGAGCTGTTTTTT.

The chain has TRBV21-1 and TRBJ2-1; the table's D call of TRBD2 was not tested on the DNA. TRBV21-1 is an annotated pseudogene. This CDR3 has 15 residues. The CDR3 DNA reads as TGTGCCAGCAACATAGGGGGAGGAACCTACAATGAGCAGTTCTTC. Protein product: CASNIGGGTYNEQFF.

By sample share, this clonotype is medium-sized. The CDR3 protein is CASSLQGPLFF. As DNA, the CDR3 is TGTGCCAGCAGCTTACAGGGCCCACTGTTTTTT. The rearrangement uses TRBV11-2 and TRBJ1-4, with TRBD1 as a possible D gene (5 bases). Trimming cost V 2 bases and J 13 bases, with 8 bases left between them. The CDR3 extends over 11 amino acids. Germline CDR1 and CDR2: SGHAT and FQNNGV.

As concerns this clonotype: A read error may account for a junction end that differs from germline. This chain links TRBV14 with TRBJ2-3; possible D gene TRBD2, 6 bases. The germline V gene encodes CDR1 SGHDN and CDR2 FVKESK. CDR3 length: 16 amino acids. The DNA for the CDR3 is TGTGCCAGCAGCCCATGTCAGAAAACTAGCACAGATACGCTGTATTTT. It translates to CASSPCQKTSTDTLYF. Combining the CDR3 with reference TRBV14 and TRBJ2-3 gives the whole variable domain EAGVTQFPSHSVIEKGQTVTLRCDPISGHDNLYWYRRVMGKEIKFLLHFVKESKQDESGMPNNRFLAERTGGTYSTLKVQPAELEDSGVYFCASSPCQKTSTDTLYFGPGTRLTVL.

For this clonotype: The junction shows a germline mismatch at one end, possibly a read error. The chain links TRBV10-3 to TRBJ2-3; D is perhaps TRBD2 (6 bases). The CDR3 loop spans 17 amino acids. Germline V gene sequence: CDR1 ENHRY, CDR2 SYGVKD. The CDR3 DNA reads as TGTGCCATCAGTGCGCTGATTGCGGGACTTAGCACAGATACGCGGTATTTT. It encodes CAISALIAGLSTDTRYF.

Note on this clonotype: A much larger clone is a single base away; this may be a read error. The genes are TRBV4-1 and TRBJ2-2, with D perhaps TRBD1 or TRBD2 (5 bases each). This CDR3 has 13 residues. Germline-derived CDR1 and CDR2 are MGHRA and YSYEKL. CDR3 loop: CAGSQSMDGDLSF. CDR3 nucleotide sequence: TGCGCCGGCAGCCAAAGTATGGACGGGGACCTGTCTTTT.

This clonotype was detected only a few times. The chain has TRBV18 and TRBJ2-7; no definite D call. Trimming took 6 bases from V and 2 from J, leaving 14 bases between them. Germline CDR1 is KGHSH and CDR2 is LQKENI. This CDR3 has 14 residues. CDR3 residues: CASSPGSQTYEQYF. The CDR3 DNA sequence: TGTGCCAGCTCCCCCGGGTCGCAAACCTACGAGCAGTACTTC.

Notes on this clonotype: The junction departs from germline at one end; a sequencing error may be responsible. The V call is TRBV11-2, the J call TRBJ2-7; 7 positions match TRBD1. The CDR3 sequence is 15 residues long. From germline, CDR1 is SGHAT and CDR2 FQNNGV. The CDR3 sequence: CASSLGVGTDYEQYF. CDR3 bases: TGTGCCAGTAGCTTAGGAGTCGGGACAGATTACGAGCAGTACTTC.

Of note for this clonotype: The junction and the germline gene differ at one end; a read error may be behind it. CDR3 in amino acids: CAGSLGIGLAMGEQFF. DNA for the CDR3: TGTGCCGGCAGCTTGGGTATTGGACTAGCCATGGGTGAGCAGTTCTTC. This chain connects TRBV11-2 to TRBJ2-1, with TRBD2 matching 8 bases. Germline lookup yields CDR1 SGHAT and CDR2 FQNNGV. The CDR3 is made up of 16 amino acids.

V gene TRBV6-1 combines with J gene TRBJ1-2; D unresolved. The CDR3 is made up of 14 amino acids. Germline loops: CDR1 MNHNS, CDR2 SASEGT. The ends were cut back, 9 bases at V and 3 bases at J, with 17 bases in the middle. CDR3 amino acids: CASNDFEEDYGYTF. CDR3 DNA: TGTGCCAGTAATGACTTTGAGGAGGACTATGGCTACACCTTC.

The V gene is TRBV11-2, the J gene TRBJ2-7, with 15 positions matching TRBD2. Germline CDR1 SGHAT, CDR2 FQNNGV. The CDR3 covers 18 residues. V lost 5 bases, J lost 4 bases, and 12 bases stayed unmatched. The CDR3 is CASSASVGLAGGVYEQYF. CDR3 DNA sequence: TGTGCCAGCAGCGCATCCGTTGGACTAGCGGGAGGGGTGTACGAGCAGTACTTC.

The chain recombines TRBV9 with TRBJ2-2, with D uncertain. V was clipped by 4 bases and J by 3 bases, with 16 bases between them. The CDR3 runs to 16 residues. The germline gives CDR1 SGDLS, CDR2 YYNGEE. The CDR3 here is CASSTSPFFDTGELFF. The CDR3 bases are TGTGCCAGCAGCACAAGCCCGTTTTTCGACACCGGGGAGCTGTTTTTT.

Comment on this clonotype: Compared with germline, one end of the junction differs, possibly owing to a read error. The gene calls are TRBV6-1 and TRBJ2-5; maybe TRBD2 (6 bases). The germline V gene encodes CDR1 MNHNS and CDR2 SASEGT. The CDR3 is made up of 17 amino acids. CDR3 sequence reads: CVSSASTGVNHQETQYF. Here the CDR3 DNA reads TGTGTCAGCAGCGCTAGCACGGGGGTAAACCACCAAGAGACCCAGTACTTC.

To note about this clonotype: A much larger clone is a single base away; this may be a read error. The chain links TRBV9 to TRBJ2-7; 9 bases fit TRBD2. The CDR3 extends over 16 amino acids. Per germline, CDR1 SGDLS and CDR2 YYNGEE. V lost 0 bases to trimming and J lost 4 bases; unmatched junction nucleotides: 8. The CDR3 sequence is CASSVEGAGGLYEQYF. DNA of the CDR3: TGTGCCAGCAGCGTAGAGGGAGCGGGAGGCTTATACGAGCAGTACTTC.

With regard to this clonotype: One end of the junction is discordant with germline, which a read error may explain. The V and J genes are TRBV6-5 and TRBJ2-7, with TRBD1 matching over 8 bases. The germline gives CDR1 MNHEY, CDR2 SVGAGI. CDR3 length equals 16 residues. For the CDR3, the DNA is TGTGCCATCAGTTACTCGGGGACAGGTGACTCCTACGAGCAGTGCTTC. Protein sequence: CAISYSGTGDSYEQCF.

Note on this clonotype: One end of the junction does not line up with germline, which may come from a read error. The gene calls are TRBV4-1 and TRBJ2-1; TRBD2 aligns across 11 bases. The CDR3 has 16 amino acids. The germline V gene has CDR1 MGHRA and CDR2 YSYEKL. The CDR3 here is CASRQSGTSGDDELFF. The DNA for the CDR3 is TGCGCCAGCAGGCAATCCGGGACTAGCGGTGACGATGAGCTGTTCTTC.

There are many counts of this clonotype. The chain has TRBV30 and TRBJ1-4; no reliable D call. Trimming took off 0 bases at V and 0 bases at J, with 8 bases between the two ends. Germline V gives CDR1 GTSNPN, CDR2 SVGIG (reference sequence). The CDR3 is made up of 15 amino acids. CDR3 residues: CAWSVLGSTNEKLFF. CDR3 DNA: TGTGCCTGGAGTGTCCTGGGTTCAACTAATGAAAAACTGTTTTTT.

In DNA, the CDR3 is TGTGCCAGCGGTGTAGGGCCCTCAGGCGAACAGTACTTC. Its translation is CASGVGPSGEQYF. This rearrangement joins TRBV6-1 to TRBJ2-7; no definite D call. V was trimmed by 8 bases and J by 10 bases, leaving 21 bases between them. Germline loops: CDR1 MNHNS, CDR2 SASEGT. This CDR3 contains 13 residues.

The rearrangement joins TRBV12-3 or TRBV12-4 to TRBJ2-2; TRBD2 matches at 9 bases. The J segment lost 6 bases and the V segment lost 6 bases, leaving 11 bases of the junction unmatched. The CDR3 consists of 16 residues. CDR3 in amino acids: CASSPEGSGSAGELFF. DNA of the CDR3: TGTGCCAGCAGCCCTGAAGGTAGCGGGAGCGCCGGGGAGCTGTTTTTT.

This clonotype is a singleton in its sample. Germline is not matched at one junction end, which may reflect a read error. The chain has TRBV9 and TRBJ2-5; the D is unclear. This CDR3 comprises 15 residues. Germline assignment: CDR1 SGDLS and CDR2 YYNGEE. This CDR3 reads CVSSDGQNFQETQYF. The CDR3 nucleotides read TGTGTCAGCAGCGATGGGCAGAACTTCCAAGAGACCCAGTACTTC.